Below, one T cell receptor (beta chain) is given with its context. The data belong to a study of cytomegalovirus exposure and HLA in healthy donors. Sequencing used immunoSEQ multiplex PCR; TCRdb keeps in-frame clones, though not all of them. The sample has fewer than 400,000 clones, about nine tenths seen once. The receptor comes from a woman aged 18-30 years in good health and CMV-seronegative. Sequencing was carried out using PBMCs.

CDR3 coding DNA: TGTGCCACCAGCAGAGATGAGGGAAACACCATATATTTT. The encoded protein is CATSRDEGNTIYF. The V and J genes are TRBV15 and TRBJ1-3; D is unclear. The V gene lost 0 bases and the J gene lost 4 bases, with 4 bases spanning the gap. Germline V gene sequence: CDR1 LNHNV, CDR2 YYDKDF (reference sequence). The length of the CDR3 is 13 residues.